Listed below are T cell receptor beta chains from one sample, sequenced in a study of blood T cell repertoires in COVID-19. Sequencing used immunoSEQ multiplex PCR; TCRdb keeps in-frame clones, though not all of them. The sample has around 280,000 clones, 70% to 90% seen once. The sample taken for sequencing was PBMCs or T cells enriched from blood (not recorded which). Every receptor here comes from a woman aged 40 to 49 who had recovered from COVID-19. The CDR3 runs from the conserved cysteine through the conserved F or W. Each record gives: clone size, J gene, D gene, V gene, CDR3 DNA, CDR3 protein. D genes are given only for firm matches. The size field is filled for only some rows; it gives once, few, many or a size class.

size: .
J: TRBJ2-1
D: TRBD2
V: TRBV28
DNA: TGTGCCAGCACCCTAGCGGGAGGGTGGAATGAGCAGTTCTTC
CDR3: CASTLAGGWNEQFF

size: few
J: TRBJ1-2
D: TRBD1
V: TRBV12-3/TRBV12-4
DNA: TGTGCCAGCAGCCGCCTAACAGGGGATGGCTACACCTTC
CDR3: CASSRLTGDGYTF

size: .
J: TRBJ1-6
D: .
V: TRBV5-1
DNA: TGCGCCAGCTCGGCGGGGGGGAGATCACCCCTCCACTTT
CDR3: CASSAGGRSPLHF

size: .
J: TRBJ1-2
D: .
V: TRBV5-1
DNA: TGCGCCAGCAGCTTGGACCAGAACTATGGCTACACCTTC
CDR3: CASSLDQNYGYTF

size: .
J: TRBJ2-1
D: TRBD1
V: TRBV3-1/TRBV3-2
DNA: TGTGCCAGCAGCCCCTCGACAGGGGGCTTGGACAATGAGCAGTTCTTC
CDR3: CASSPSTGGLDNEQFF

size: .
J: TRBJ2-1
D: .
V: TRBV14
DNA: TGTGCCAGCAGCCAAGATCCCTCCGGCTACGGGGAGCAGTTCTTC
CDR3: CASSQDPSGYGEQFF

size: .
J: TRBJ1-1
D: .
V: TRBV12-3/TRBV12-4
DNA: TGTGCCAGCAGTTTAGTAAACACTGAAGCTTTCTTT
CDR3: CASSLVNTEAFF

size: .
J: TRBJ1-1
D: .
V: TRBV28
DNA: TGTGCCAGCAGTTTCGGTAACACTGAAGCTTTCTTT
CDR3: CASSFGNTEAFF

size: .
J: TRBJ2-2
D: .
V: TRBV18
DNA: TGTGCCAGCCAGAACCCAGGTGGGACCGGGGAGCTGTTTTTT
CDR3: CASQNPGGTGELFF

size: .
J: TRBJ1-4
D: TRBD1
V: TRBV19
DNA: TGTGCCAGTAGCGACAGGGGGCGTGGTGAAAAACTGTTTTTT
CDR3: CASSDRGRGEKLFF

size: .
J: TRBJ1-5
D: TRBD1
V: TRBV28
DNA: TGTGCCAGCAGTTCGGAGGACAGGGGGGGGAATCAGCCCCAGCATTTT
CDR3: CASSSEDRGGNQPQHF

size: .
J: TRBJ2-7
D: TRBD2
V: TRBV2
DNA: TGTGCCAGCAGCCTCGGGGCAGCGGGAGGGCTCCACGAGCAGTACTTC
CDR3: CASSLGAAGGLHEQYF

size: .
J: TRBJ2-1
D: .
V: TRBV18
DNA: TGTGCCAGCTCACCCCAAGGGGGGGTAGGCAACAATGAGCAGTTCTTC
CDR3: CASSPQGGVGNNEQFF

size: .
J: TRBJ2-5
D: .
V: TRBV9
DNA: TGTGCCAGCAGCGTAGACTTAGAGACCCAGTACTTC
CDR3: CASSVDLETQYF

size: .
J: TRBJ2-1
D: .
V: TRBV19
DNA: TGTGCCAGCATAGCGTACAATGAGCAGTTCTTC
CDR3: CASIAYNEQFF

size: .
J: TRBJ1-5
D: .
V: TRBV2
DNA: TGTGCCAGCACTTTGGCATTGAGCAATCAGCCCCAGCATTTT
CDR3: CASTLALSNQPQHF

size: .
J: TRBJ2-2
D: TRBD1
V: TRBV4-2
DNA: TGTGCCAGCAGCCAGTCCCGGGACAGGGTTGGCACCGGGGAGCTGTTTTTT
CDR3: CASSQSRDRVGTGELFF

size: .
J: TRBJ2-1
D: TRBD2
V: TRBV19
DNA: TGTGCCAGTAGTCTCCAGACTAGCGGGAGATGGAATGAGCAGTTCTTC
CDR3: CASSLQTSGRWNEQFF

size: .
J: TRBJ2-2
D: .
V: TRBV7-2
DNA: TGTGCCAGCAGCTTAGCCCAACCGGGAATCACCGGGGAGCTGTTTTTT
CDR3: CASSLAQPGITGELFF

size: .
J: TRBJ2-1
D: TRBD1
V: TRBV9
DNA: TGTGCCAGCAGCGTACAACGGACAGGGGTGGCCTACAATGAGCAGTTCTTC
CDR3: CASSVQRTGVAYNEQFF

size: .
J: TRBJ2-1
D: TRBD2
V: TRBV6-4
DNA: TGTGCCAGCTTCACCGGGACTAGTCTTGAGCAGTTCTTC
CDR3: CASFTGTSLEQFF

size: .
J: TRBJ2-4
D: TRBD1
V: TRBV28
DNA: TGTGCCAGCAGTATATGGACAGGGCGGTTCGACATTCAGTACTTC
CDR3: CASSIWTGRFDIQYF

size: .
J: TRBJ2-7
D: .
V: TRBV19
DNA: TGTGCCAGTAGTATGGGATCTCAGGGATACGAGCAGTACTTC
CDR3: CASSMGSQGYEQYF

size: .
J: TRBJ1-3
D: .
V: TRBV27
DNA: TGTGCCAGCAGTTTTAGCGATTCTGGAAACACCATATATTTT
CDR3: CASSFSDSGNTIYF

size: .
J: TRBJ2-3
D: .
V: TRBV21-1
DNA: TGTGCCAGCAGCATGCAACGGGAGGGCCCCGTCACAGATACGCAGTATTTT
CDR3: CASSMQREGPVTDTQYF

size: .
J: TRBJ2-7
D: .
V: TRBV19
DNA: TGTGCCAGTAGTATAAACAATCCCTACGAGCAGTACTTC
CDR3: CASSINNPYEQYF

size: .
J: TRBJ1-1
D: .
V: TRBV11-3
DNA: TGTGCCAGCAGCTTAGGCACAAGGAACACTGAAGCTTTCTTT
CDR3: CASSLGTRNTEAFF

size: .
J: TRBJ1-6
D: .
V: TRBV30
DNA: TGTGCCTGGAGAACAGGTACAGGGAATTCACCCCTCCACTTT
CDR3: CAWRTGTGNSPLHF

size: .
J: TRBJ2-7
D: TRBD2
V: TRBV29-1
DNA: TGCAGCGTTGGTGAACTAGCGGGAGGCGAGCAGTACTTC
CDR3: CSVGELAGGEQYF

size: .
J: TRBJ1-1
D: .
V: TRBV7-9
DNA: TGTGCCAGCAGCACGAACCGGGACTCCGGGGCTTTCTTT
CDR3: CASSTNRDSGAFF

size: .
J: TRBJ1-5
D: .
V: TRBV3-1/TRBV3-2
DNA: TGTGCCAGCGCTTCGGGGAATCAGCCCCAGCATTTT
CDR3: CASASGNQPQHF

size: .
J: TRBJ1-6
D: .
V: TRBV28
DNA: TGTGCCACCTCGCAGGGTTTTCATAATTCACCCCTCCACTTT
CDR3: CATSQGFHNSPLHF

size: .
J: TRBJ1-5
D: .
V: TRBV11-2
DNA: TGTGCCAGCAGCTTATTTGGGGGGAGCAATCAGCCCCAGCATTTT
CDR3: CASSLFGGSNQPQHF

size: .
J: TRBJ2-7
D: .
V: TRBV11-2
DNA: TGTGCCAGCAGCTTCGCCGACATGGGCTCCTACGAGCAGTACTTC
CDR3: CASSFADMGSYEQYF

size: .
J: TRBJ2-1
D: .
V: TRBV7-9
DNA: TGTGCCAGCAGCTTACGGGGTCTGGAAATCAATGAGCAGTTCTTC
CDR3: CASSLRGLEINEQFF

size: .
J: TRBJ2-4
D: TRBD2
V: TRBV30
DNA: TGTGCCTGGAGTGTAGGACCGGGGGGTCAGTACTTC
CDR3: CAWSVGPGGQYF

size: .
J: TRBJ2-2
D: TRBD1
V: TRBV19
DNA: TGTGCCAGTAGTCCGACAGGGGCGGACACCGGGGAGCTGTTTTTT
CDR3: CASSPTGADTGELFF

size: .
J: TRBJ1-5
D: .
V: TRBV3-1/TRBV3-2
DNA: TGTGCCAGCAGCCAAGGGTGGGGCCGCAATCAGCCCCAGCATTTT
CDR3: CASSQGWGRNQPQHF

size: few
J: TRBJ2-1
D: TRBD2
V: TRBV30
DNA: TGTGCCTGGGTGGGACTAGCGGGATTTGGGGAGCAGTTCTTC
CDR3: CAWVGLAGFGEQFF

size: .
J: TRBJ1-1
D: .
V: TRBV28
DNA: TGTGCCACTTTAGCGCGGGGGGATACTGAAGCTTTCTTT
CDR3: CATLARGDTEAFF

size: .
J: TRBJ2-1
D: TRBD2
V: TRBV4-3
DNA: TGCGCCAGCAGCCAGCGGGAGGGGGACAATGAGCAGTTCTTC
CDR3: CASSQREGDNEQFF

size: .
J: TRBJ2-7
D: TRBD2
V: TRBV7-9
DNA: TGTGCCAGCAGCTTACCAGGAGCGGGGAGCTCCTACGAGCAGTACTTC
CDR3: CASSLPGAGSSYEQYF

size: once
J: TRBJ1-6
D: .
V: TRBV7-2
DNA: TGTGCCAGCAGCTTCTTCCTAGATAATTCACCCCTCCACTTT
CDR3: CASSFFLDNSPLHF

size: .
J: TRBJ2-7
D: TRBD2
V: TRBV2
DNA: TGTGCCAGCAGTCGACTAGCCGATTACGAGCAGTACTTC
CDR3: CASSRLADYEQYF

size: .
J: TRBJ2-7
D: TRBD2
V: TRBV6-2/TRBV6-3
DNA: TGTGCCAGCAGTTCCGGACTAGCGGGAGCCTACGAGCAGTACTTC
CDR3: CASSSGLAGAYEQYF

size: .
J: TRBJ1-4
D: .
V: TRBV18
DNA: TGTGCCAGCTCACCACCCGGCAGGGGTCCCGAAAAACTGTTTTTT
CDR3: CASSPPGRGPEKLFF